This T cell receptor (beta chain) emerged from a study of CD4+ T cells in melanoma. Whole-study results and caveats: Diverse differentiation states were reported for melanoma neoantigen-specific CD4+ T cells.

In the case of this clone: Its antigen is not identified.

Germline V gene lookup returns CDR1 KGHSH and CDR2 LQKENI. V lost 6 bases to trimming and J lost 3 bases; unmatched junction nucleotides: 13. The CDR3 contains 16 residues. The protocol was immunoSEQ multiplex PCR, while the TCRdb copy is restricted to in-frame clones and leaves out a portion. This sample has about 11,000 clones, with approximately 74% found just once. The sample taken for sequencing was cells from a culture (not recorded whether cultured in vitro). V is TRBV18 and J is TRBJ2-7; 8 bases fit TRBD1. This receptor was identified in a human donor with melanoma. CDR3 in DNA: TGTGCCAGCTCCCATGGGACAGGCCGACGGGGCTACGAGCAGTACTTC. Protein product: CASSHGTGRRGYEQYF.